The 27 T cell receptor beta chains below come from one sample, sequenced in a study of beta chain features in type 1 diabetes. Expressed TCRB transcripts were sequenced after all isolated RNA was converted to cDNA. The repertoire was sequenced with immunoSEQ multiplex PCR; TCRdb's copy has only in-frame clones and lacks some. The sample has fewer than 500,000 clones; about 15% are singletons. The sequencing input was naive CD4+ T cells from blood. These receptors all come from a man younger than 45 in good health.

This clone was detected a few times. The chain couples TRBV10-3 to TRBJ2-7, with TRBD1 matching over 7 bases. The CDR3 covers 15 residues. Germline V gene data show CDR1 as ENHRY and CDR2 as SYGVKD. The junction had 10 bases not matched to a gene; V was cut back by 2 bases and J by 6 bases. The CDR3 is CAISEVIGGDGEQYV. The CDR3 coding sequence is TGTGCCATCAGTGAGGTAATAGGGGGCGACGGCGAGCAGTACGTC.

This clone has more than one count but fewer than ten. The chain has TRBV14 and TRBJ2-5; D uncertain. This CDR3 comprises 15 residues. Germline V CDR1 and CDR2: SGHDN, FVKESK. V lost 4 bases to trimming and J lost 1 base, with 13 bases between them. The DNA of the CDR3 is TGTGCCAGCAGCCCGCTAGGAAGGCCCCAAGAGACCCAGTACTTC. Protein sequence: CASSPLGRPQETQYF.

Only a few counts were recorded for this clone. The chain links TRBV6-5 to TRBJ1-6; D unclear. Germline V gives CDR1 MNHEY, CDR2 SVGAGI. The CDR3 runs to 14 residues. V was pared by 0 bases and J by 15 bases, with 15 bases between. The CDR3 spells CASSYSGYSNGLHF. CDR3 DNA sequence: TGTGCCAGCAGTTACTCAGGCTACTCGAATGGCCTCCACTTT.

In this sample, this clone turned up a few times. V is TRBV6-5 and J is TRBJ2-7; D is uncertain. V was trimmed by 5 bases and J by 4 bases, leaving 3 bases between them. The germline CDR1 and CDR2 sequences are MNHEY and SVGAGI. The CDR3 spans 10 residues. The CDR3 bases are TGTGCCAGCAGTGGTTACGAGCAGTACTTC. It encodes CASSGYEQYF.

The sample holds a few counts of this clone. The gene calls are TRBV7-9 and TRBJ1-4, with D unclear. The CDR3 totals 12 residues. From germline, CDR1 is SEHNR and CDR2 FQNEAQ (reference sequence). The V end lost 11 bases, the J end lost 7 bases, and 14 bases lay between the germline ends. The CDR3 sequence is CALSLLGEKLFF. The DNA for the CDR3 is TGTGCCCTTTCCCTGCTGGGTGAAAAACTGTTTTTT.

The chain links TRBV18 to TRBJ2-5; D is possibly TRBD2 (6 bases). CDR3 length: 14 residues. CDR1 and CDR2 from the germline V gene are KGHSH and LQKENI. Trimming took 3 bases from V and 4 from J, leaving 12 bases between them. CDR3 sequence (DNA): TGTGCCAGCTCACCCTGGGGTAGCGGAGAGACCCAGTACTTC. Protein: CASSPWGSGETQYF. Full variable domain (rest looked up from reference TRBV18 and TRBJ2-5): NAGVMQNPRHLVRRRGQEARLRCSPMKGHSHVYWYRQLPEEGLKFMVYLQKENIIDESGMPKERFSAEFPKEGPSILRIQQVVRGDSAAYFCASSPWGSGETQYFGPGTRLLVL.

This chain uses TRBV7-2 with TRBJ2-1, with TRBD2 matching over 8 bases. J was trimmed by 3 bases and V by 3 bases; bases with no gene match: 13. The CDR3 runs 18 residues. From germline, CDR1 is SGHTA and CDR2 FQGNSA. The CDR3 sequence: CASSFRSGGGRNYNEQFF. The DNA of the CDR3 is TGTGCCAGCAGCTTCCGCAGCGGAGGCGGGAGGAACTACAATGAGCAGTTCTTC.

This clone was picked up many times. The gene calls are TRBV20-1 and TRBJ2-4, with no clear D. Trimming stripped 3 bases from V and 6 bases from J, with 6 bases between. The germline V gene encodes CDR1 DFQATT and CDR2 SNEGSKA (reference sequence). This CDR3 is 11 amino acids long. The CDR3 coding sequence is TGCAGTGCTAGTAATGTAAACATTCAGTACTTC. Amino acid sequence: CSASNVNIQYF.

J is TRBJ2-3 and V is TRBV18, with D tentatively TRBD2 (5 bases). Between the trimmed V and J ends, which lost 6 bases and 2 bases, there was a span of 12 bases. The CDR3 runs 14 residues. Germline CDR1 KGHSH, CDR2 LQKENI. CDR3 sequence reads: CASSSRTFTDTQYF. CDR3 nucleotide sequence: TGTGCCAGCTCCTCAAGGACTTTCACAGATACGCAGTATTTT. Complete variable domain (other parts from reference TRBV18 and TRBJ2-3): NAGVMQNPRHLVRRRGQEARLRCSPMKGHSHVYWYRQLPEEGLKFMVYLQKENIIDESGMPKERFSAEFPKEGPSILRIQQVVRGDSAAYFCASSSRTFTDTQYFGPGTRLTVL.

This clone was detected only a few times. The chain joins TRBV18 to TRBJ2-6, with D possibly matching TRBD2 (6 bases). The V end lost 2 bases, the J end lost 5 bases, and 10 bases lay between the germline ends. The CDR3 spans 15 residues. The germline gives CDR1 KGHSH, CDR2 LQKENI. The DNA of the CDR3 is TGTGCCAGCTCACCATCCGGGAGAAGGGCCAACGTCCTGACTTTC. Encoded protein: CASSPSGRRANVLTF.

The gene calls are TRBV6-5 and TRBJ2-7; possible D gene TRBD1, 6 bases. CDR3 length equals 14 residues. Germline CDR1 is MNHEY and CDR2 is SVGAGI. The germline V and J ends were trimmed by 6 bases and 6 bases, with 18 bases remaining between them. The CDR3 nucleotides read TGTGCCAGCAGCTCCCGATACAGGGCAAGCGAGCAGTACGTC. Protein product: CASSSRYRASEQYV.

In this sample, this clone turned up a few times. The V call is TRBV5-4, the J call TRBJ2-7; the D gene is possibly TRBD1 (5 bases). The CDR3 spans 14 residues. Germline CDR1 and CDR2: SGHNT and YYREEE (reference sequence). V was clipped by 3 bases and J by 6 bases, with 16 bases between them. CDR3 bases: TGTGCCAGCAGCTCTTCACTTGGGGCGCTCGAGCAGTACTTC. Its protein is CASSSSLGALEQYF.

V and J are TRBV7-9 and TRBJ2-6, with 10 bases that match TRBD2. V trimming: 6 bases; J trimming: 0 bases; junction bases outside the gene matches: 5. CDR1 and CDR2 from the germline V gene are SEHNR and FQNEAQ (reference sequence). This CDR3 is 17 amino acids long. The DNA for the CDR3 is TGTGCCAGCAGTGGACTAGCGGACCTCTCTGGGGCCAACGTCCTGACTTTC. It yields the protein CASSGLADLSGANVLTF. The full variable domain, completed using reference TRBV7-9 and TRBJ2-6, is DTGVSQNPRHKITKRGQNVTFRCDPISEHNRLYWYRQTLGQGPEFLTYFQNEAQLEKSRLLSDRFSAERPKGSFSTLEIQRTEQGDSAMYLCASSGLADLSGANVLTFGAGSRLTVL.

The chain links TRBV5-6 to TRBJ1-2, with D possibly matching TRBD1 (5 bases). Germline CDR1 SGHDT, CDR2 YYEEEE. Trimming shortened V by 6 bases and J by 6 bases, and 18 bases separated the two germline ends. The CDR3 runs to 14 residues. CDR3 coding DNA: TGTGCCAGCATCAAAGGAGGGGCCGCGCATGGCTACACCTTC. Translated: CASIKGGAAHGYTF.

This clone was seen only a few times. V and J are TRBV9 and TRBJ2-1; 9 bases fit TRBD1. The germline CDR1 and CDR2 sequences are SGDLS and YYNGEE. V trimming: 6 bases; J trimming: 1 base; junction bases outside the gene matches: 5. The length of the CDR3 is 15 residues. CDR3 sequence: CASTGGQGSYNEQFF. In DNA form, the CDR3 reads TGTGCCAGCACGGGAGGACAGGGGTCCTACAATGAGCAGTTCTTC.

V gene TRBV15 combines with J gene TRBJ2-3; the D is unclear. Trimming took off 1 base at V and 2 bases at J, with 4 bases between the two ends. The germline V gene encodes CDR1 LNHNV and CDR2 YYDKDF (reference sequence). The CDR3 spans 13 residues. CDR3 in amino acids: CATSRGFTDTQYF. CDR3 nucleotide sequence: TGTGCCACCAGCAGAGGCTTCACAGATACGCAGTATTTT. Full variable domain (remainder filled in from reference TRBV15 and TRBJ2-3): DAMVIQNPRYQVTQFGKPVTLSCSQTLNHNVMYWYQQKSSQAPKLLFHYYDKDFNNEADTPDNFQSRRPNTSFCFLDIRSPGLGDTAMYLCATSRGFTDTQYFGPGTRLTVL.

The chain recombines TRBV13 with TRBJ2-7; 10 nucleotides line up with TRBD1. Germline loops: CDR1 PRHDT, CDR2 FYEKMQ (reference sequence). The V segment lost 5 bases and the J segment 5 bases; nucleotides outside the gene matches: 12. The CDR3 is 16 amino acids. CDR3 region: CASSRTVDRGLDEQYF. CDR3 DNA sequence: TGTGCCAGCAGCCGAACGGTAGACAGGGGGCTGGACGAGCAGTACTTC. Looking up the rest from reference TRBV13 and TRBJ2-7 gives the full variable domain: AAGVIQSPRHLIKEKRETATLKCYPIPRHDTVYWYQQGPGQDPQFLISFYEKMQSDKGSIPDRFSAQQFSDYHSELNMSSLELGDSALYFCASSRTVDRGLDEQYFGPGTRLTVT.

This chain joins TRBV2 and TRBJ2-3, with a possible D match to TRBD2 (6 bases). The CDR3 totals 13 residues. The V end was cut by 3 bases, the J end by 10 bases, with 14 bases between. Per germline, CDR1 SNHLY and CDR2 FYNNEI. The CDR3 nucleotides are TGTGCCAGCAGTGATGAATCTAGCGACCCGCAGTATTTT. It specifies CASSDESSDPQYF.

This clone was counted between two and nine times. J is TRBJ2-3 and V is TRBV4-3; weak D call: TRBD2 (6 bases). Germline V gene data show CDR1 as LGHNA and CDR2 as YSLEER. The V end lost 7 bases, the J end lost 1 base, and 12 bases lay between the germline ends. The CDR3 contains 14 residues. The CDR3, as DNA: TGCGCCAGCAAAGGCGCTAGCGGCACAGATACGCAGTATTTT. This sequence encodes CASKGASGTDTQYF.

This clone was counted between two and nine times. This same CDR3 is encoded by further DNA sequences in the sample. The chain has TRBV18 and TRBJ2-5; D is uncertain. The CDR3 runs 13 residues. V was cut by 6 bases and J by 2 bases, with 10 bases left in between. Germline loops: CDR1 KGHSH, CDR2 LQKENI. CDR3 DNA: TGTGCCAGCTCTCCCGGAGAACAAGAGACCCAGTACTTC. The encoded protein is CASSPGEQETQYF.

The V call is TRBV18, the J call TRBJ1-5, with D possibly matching TRBD1 (5 bases). V lost 6 bases and J lost 2, with 17 bases in between. CDR1 and CDR2 from the germline V gene are KGHSH and LQKENI. This CDR3 contains 16 residues. The CDR3 is CASSTWSGDGNQPQHF. CDR3 bases: TGTGCCAGCTCGACTTGGTCGGGGGACGGCAATCAGCCCCAGCATTTT.

This clone has only a few counts. The chain links TRBV11-2 to TRBJ2-3; possibly TRBD2 for D (7 bases). Trimming left V 7 bases short and J 2 bases short, with 13 bases between. The length of the CDR3 is 14 residues. Germline CDR1 and CDR2: SGHAT and FQNNGV. The CDR3 protein is CASNGRGLTDTQYF. The CDR3 bases are TGTGCCAGCAACGGGCGGGGGCTCACAGATACGCAGTATTTT.

The chain uses TRBV6-5 and TRBJ2-3; 10 nucleotides agree with TRBD2. CDR3 length: 15 amino acids. Germline V gene sequence: CDR1 MNHEY, CDR2 SVGAGI. The ends lost 1 base at V and 7 bases at J; junction bases unmatched: 5. The CDR3 sequence: CASSYLGLAINTQYF. CDR3 bases: TGTGCCAGCAGTTACTTGGGACTAGCGATTAATACGCAGTATTTT.

The V gene is TRBV9, the J gene TRBJ2-3, with D uncertain. CDR1 and CDR2 (germline): SGDLS, YYNGEE. The CDR3 has 16 residues. V was cut by 0 bases and J by 1 base, with 12 bases left in between. Here the CDR3 reads CASSVEQLLRTDTQYF. The CDR3 nucleotides are TGTGCCAGCAGCGTAGAACAGCTCCTACGCACAGATACGCAGTATTTT.

J is TRBJ2-7 and V is TRBV7-3; no clear D gene. Germline loops: CDR1 SGHTA, CDR2 FQGTGA. V lost 4 bases to trimming and J lost 3 bases, with 13 bases between them. The CDR3 contains 14 residues. CDR3 in DNA: TGTGCCAGCAGCTCATTAGTAATAGTCTACGAGCAGTACGTC. Amino acids: CASSSLVIVYEQYV.

In this sample, this clone turned up a few times. The chain employs TRBV9 and TRBJ1-2; D is ambiguous. Trimming left V 0 bases short and J 2 bases short, with 17 bases between. The CDR3 covers 17 residues. From germline, CDR1 is SGDLS and CDR2 YYNGEE. The CDR3 region has the DNA TGTGCCAGCAGCGTAGGAGTGGACCTTTTATTAAACTATGGCTACACCTTC. Amino acids: CASSVGVDLLLNYGYTF.

This clone was recorded only once. The chain joins TRBV27 to TRBJ1-4; D may be TRBD1 (5 bases). Germline V gene sequence: CDR1 MNHEY, CDR2 SMNVEV (reference sequence). V lost 3 bases to trimming and J lost 4 bases, with 15 bases between them. The CDR3 is 16 residues long. The CDR3 region has the DNA TGTGCCAGCAGTTTCCTGCCGGGACGGAATAATGAAAAACTGTTTTTT. It is translated as CASSFLPGRNNEKLFF.